Below, one TCR beta chain is given with its context. The target of this receptor is not known. Base qualities are not recorded, but no much larger clone differs from it by a single base. To prepare the library, the immunoSEQ multiplex PCR assay was applied. RNA was extracted from all samples and reverse transcribed into cDNA as template for TCR sequencing. First-strand cDNA was synthesized using SuperScript III with a 2:1 mix of oligo-dT and random hexamers. A synthetic immune receptor repertoire was used to measure amplification bias, and any remaining bias was corrected computationally. As for the authors' bioinformatics: Raw reads were preprocessed to remove errors, and CDR3 was defined according to IMGT conventions as the region from the conserved cysteine to phenylalanine. Clonality was calculated as 1 minus Shannon entropy normalized by log2 of the number of productive unique TCRs. Scalp TCRbeta sequences were cross-referenced with sorted blood CD4 and CD8 repertoires so that the CD4 or CD8 identity of scalp clones could be inferred. TCRdb retrieved this table from immuneACCESS and kept in-frame rearrangements only. Not all clones are present; in checked studies, unresolved V genes account for under half, and no reason is known for the remainder. That table is the source of V, J and clone size, and D and trimming were worked out from the DNA. This sample lists 110,000 or so clones; 35% to 40% were detected once. Together, the top ten hold approximately 3.3% of the sample.

The data belong to a study of CD8+ T cells in alopecia areata listed by TCRdb under 2018. For the study in its entirety: The treated patients took part in an open-label pilot trial in which moderate-to-severe alopecia areata was treated with oral tofacitinib at 5 to 10 mg twice daily. Patients received tofacitinib for 6 to 18 months and were then followed off drug for 6 months to check for delayed response and recurrence. To study T cell clonal expansion in alopecia areata, the researchers applied high-throughput TCRbeta sequencing to both the C3H/HeJ mouse model and human patients. In humans, TCRbeta sequencing was performed on scalp tissue and on sorted CD4+ and CD8+ peripheral blood T cells from healthy controls and from patients with patchy or totalis/universalis alopecia areata. Patients on tofacitinib were biopsied at baseline and after 4 and 24 weeks of treatment, and several of the patients also had a later scalp biopsy. Scalp clonality was compared across normal scalp (n=4), patchy alopecia areata scalp (n=8), and alopecia totalis/universalis scalp (n=8). RNA was obtained with the PAXgene miRNA kit for fixed scalp, the miRNeasy kit for PBMCs, and the RNeasy kit for mouse skin. TCRbeta CDR3 regions were amplified by immunoSEQ multiplex PCR using 35 Vbeta forward and 13 Jbeta reverse primers.

Lesional scalp punch biopsies and peripheral blood were collected from alopecia areata patients. PBMCs were isolated by density centrifugation and stained for CD3, CD4 and CD8, after which CD4+ and CD8+ T cells were sorted on a FACSAria. Overall results and qualifications from the work: Scalp TCR repertoire analysis is complicated because resident alphabeta T cells in normal human skin are also sequenced, whereas mouse skin is dominated by gammadelta T cells. Compared with mice, TCR sequences shared between patients were less clear, possibly partly because of HLA diversity across the patient population. Compared with normal scalp, lesional scalp had higher clonality and more expanded CD8+ clones, particularly in alopecia totalis/universalis, a pattern that suggests antigenic drive.

Relative to germline, V is 5 bases shorter and J is 7 bases shorter, with 9 bases between their ends. CDR1 and CDR2 were assigned from the germline V gene (reference sequence) as DFQATT and SNEGSKA. The CDR3, cysteine through phenylalanine, is 11 amino acids long. Solely the CDR3 DNA is kept, with 33 bases framed from the first base. The specimen sequenced was CD4+ T cells sorted from blood. This TCR was sampled from a human donor with alopecia areata. This receptor chain uses TRBV20-1 and TRBJ2-1; the D gene remains uncertain. CDR3 protein: CSALIGNEQFF. The DNA sequence reads TGCAGTGCTTTAATCGGGAATGAGCAGTTCTTC.